In its sample, the clone carrying this T cell receptor (beta chain) was seen a few times. Regarding treatment: preoperative locoregional IRX-2 cytokine immunotherapy. Samples came from a phase Ib trial of preoperative locoregional IRX-2 cytokine immunotherapy. Sequenced by immunoSEQ multiplex PCR; TCRdb stores in-frame clones only, minus some. The sample shows roughly 25,000 clones, 80% to 90% of them seen only once. The data were obtained in a study of preoperative IRX-2 immunotherapy in early breast cancer. Here the sequenced sample was tumor tissue, taken after IRX-2 immunotherapy. This clonotype originated in a human donor with breast cancer.

The CDR3 loop reads CASSSRLEVNTEAFF. The CDR3 DNA follows: TGTGCCAGTAGTTCCCGACTTGAGGTGAACACTGAAGCTTTCTTT. This chain joins TRBV19 and TRBJ1-1, with unresolved D. The germline V gene has CDR1 LNHDA and CDR2 SQIVND (reference sequence). V was shortened by 5 bases and J by 0 bases, with 13 bases between the two germline ends. The CDR3 sequence is 15 residues long.